A selection of T cell receptor beta chains follows, all from one sample in a study of T-cell reconstitution after alpha-beta-depleted transplantation in children. TCRdb recomputed calls from the PCR reads with MiXCR, one row per CDR3 protein. The repertoire holds about 300,000 distinct CDR3 sequences, approximately 7.3% seen once, with 9.1% in the top ten. Sequenced material: peripheral blood, taken 360 days after TCRalphabeta/CD19-depleted stem cell transplant. Receptors originate from a female patient under 10 years old who had a stem cell transplant for Fanconi anemia, so the T cells may come from the graft donor. Each CDR3 is given with its conserved first and last residue. The order of the fields is clone size, D gene, V gene, CDR3 length, J gene, CDR3 protein, CDR3 DNA. D genes are given only for firm matches. Some rows have no size entry. The others give once, few or many, or a class for an expanded clone.

many	TRBD1	TRBV28	16	TRBJ2-7	CASSFPRTGGSYEQYF	TGTGCCAGCAGTTTCCCTCGGACAGGGGGCTCCTACGAGCAGTACTTC
many	-	TRBV2	16	TRBJ2-5	CASSPLGNLPQETQYF	TGTGCCAGCAGCCCGCTTGGTAACCTCCCTCAAGAGACCCAGTACTTC
many	TRBD2	TRBV20-1	15	TRBJ2-5	CTPGGLAGLGETQYF	TGCACCCCCGGAGGACTAGCGGGATTGGGAGAGACCCAGTACTTC
-	-	TRBV5-5	16	TRBJ1-2	CASSLTPGAGSYGYTF	TGTGCCAGCAGCTTGACCCCAGGGGCAGGGAGCTATGGCTACACCTTC
few	-	TRBV20-1	13	TRBJ1-1	CSAGPLLINEAFF	TGCAGTGCCGGACCCTTACTGATTAATGAAGCTTTCTTT
-	-	TRBV5-1	15	TRBJ1-3	CASSPSGGSGNTIYF	TGCGCCAGCAGCCCCTCCGGGGGTTCCGGAAACACCATATATTTT
many	TRBD1	TRBV6-5	16	TRBJ1-5	CASSRQGWGDNQPQHF	TGTGCCAGCAGTAGACAGGGGTGGGGGGACAATCAGCCCCAGCATTTT
few	TRBD1	TRBV7-3	14	TRBJ2-5	CASSSRGQQETQYF	TGTGCCAGCAGCTCAAGGGGACAGCAAGAGACCCAGTACTTC
many	TRBD2	TRBV4-2	15	TRBJ2-7	CASSQVPRTSDEQYF	TGTGCCAGCAGCCAAGTTCCTCGGACTAGTGACGAGCAGTACTTC
many	-	TRBV18	13	TRBJ2-5	CASSPLGAETQYF	TGTGCCAGCTCACCACTGGGGGCAGAGACCCAGTACTTC
many	-	TRBV6-2/TRBV6-3	15	TRBJ2-7	CASTQGLQGVGEQYF	TGTGCCAGCACCCAAGGTTTGCAGGGCGTCGGCGAGCAGTACTTC
few	-	TRBV27	16	TRBJ2-3	CASSPITFLGTDTQYF	TGTGCCAGCAGTCCTATAACATTCTTGGGGACAGATACGCAGTATTTT
many	TRBD2	TRBV12-5	18	TRBJ2-1	CASGPGLAAWSSYNEQFF	TGTGCTAGTGGTCCGGGACTAGCGGCCTGGAGCTCCTACAATGAGCAGTTCTTC
few	-	TRBV6-5	17	TRBJ2-7	CASSWGGPIGRPTEQYF	TGTGCCAGCAGTTGGGGGGGCCCAATTGGACGACCTACGGAGCAGTACTTC
many	TRBD1	TRBV5-1	14	TRBJ1-5	CASSLTGGNQPQHF	TGTGCCAGCAGCCTTACAGGGGGCAATCAGCCCCAGCATTTT
-	-	TRBV11-2	15	TRBJ2-5	CASSLGASLRETQYF	TGTGCCAGCAGCTTAGGTGCTAGCTTGAGGGAGACCCAGTACTTC
few	TRBD2	TRBV20-1	14	TRBJ2-7	CSASRLAGASEQYF	TGCAGTGCTAGTCGGCTAGCGGGGGCTAGCGAGCAGTACTTC
few	TRBD1	TRBV5-1	17	TRBJ2-3	CASSLAPPGGYTDTQYF	TGCGCCAGCAGCTTGGCACCCCCAGGGGGTTACACAGATACGCAGTATTTT
-	-	TRBV25-1	15	TRBJ1-2	CASSEYKGGLRGYTF	TGTGCCAGCAGTGAATACAAGGGGGGTTTGAGGGGCTACACCTTC
-	-	TRBV5-1	14	TRBJ1-2	CASRLDKTNYGYTF	TGCGCCAGCCGGCTGGACAAGACTAACTATGGCTACACCTTC
many	TRBD1	TRBV27	15	TRBJ1-1	CASSAYRDRSTEAFF	TGTGCCAGCAGTGCTTACCGGGACAGGAGCACTGAAGCTTTCTTT
many	TRBD1	TRBV5-1	13	TRBJ1-1	CASSEGANTEAFF	TGCGCCAGCAGCGAGGGGGCGAACACTGAAGCTTTCTTT
-	-	TRBV18	16	TRBJ2-7	CASSPIGEDGSYEQYF	TGTGCCAGCTCACCAATCGGGGAGGACGGCTCCTACGAGCAGTACTTC
-	-	TRBV19	13	TRBJ2-7	CASSIADSGEQYF	TGTGCCAGTAGTATCGCGGATTCCGGGGAGCAGTACTTC
many	-	TRBV25-1	13	TRBJ2-3	CASSESSEDTQYF	TGTGCCAGCAGTGAGTCTAGCGAGGATACGCAGTATTTT
many	-	TRBV5-6	16	TRBJ1-1	CASSLGTLGLWAEAFF	TGTGCCAGCAGCTTGGGAACGCTAGGACTTTGGGCTGAAGCTTTCTTT
-	-	TRBV2	15	TRBJ2-5	CASSEAVPAQETQYF	TGTGCCAGCAGTGAAGCCGTACCGGCCCAAGAGACCCAGTACTTC
-	TRBD2	TRBV6-5	18	TRBJ2-5	CASSYSLLAGGPRETQYF	TGTGCCAGCAGTTACTCGTTACTAGCGGGAGGGCCTCGGGAGACCCAGTACTTC
many	-	TRBV4-2	14	TRBJ2-3	CASSQVQGTDTQYF	TGTGCCAGCAGCCAAGTCCAGGGGACAGATACGCAGTATTTT
-	-	TRBV11-2	16	TRBJ2-6	CASSQRPLGGANVLTF	TGTGCCAGCAGCCAGAGGCCCTTGGGGGGGGCCAACGTCCTGACTTTC
many	-	TRBV7-9	13	TRBJ2-7	CASSLRGLGEQYF	TGTGCCAGCAGCTTGAGGGGCCTGGGCGAGCAGTACTTC
-	-	TRBV7-8	15	TRBJ1-2	CASSLARGKNYGYTF	TGTGCCAGCAGCTTAGCAAGGGGGAAGAACTATGGCTACACCTTC
few	TRBD2	TRBV7-3	15	TRBJ2-3	CASSFSGRLSDTQYF	TGTGCCAGCAGCTTTAGCGGGAGATTGTCAGATACGCAGTATTTT
many	-	TRBV5-5	17	TRBJ1-5	CASSLEVEMYSNQPQHF	TGTGCCAGCAGCTTGGAAGTGGAGATGTATAGCAATCAGCCCCAGCATTTT
few	-	TRBV7-2	16	TRBJ2-3	CASSFNTPGLSDTQYF	TGTGCCAGCAGCTTCAACACCCCGGGACTGTCAGATACGCAGTATTTT
many	-	TRBV4-1	17	TRBJ2-5	CASSPNYPLNRKETQYF	TGCGCCAGCAGCCCCAACTACCCTTTAAACAGGAAAGAGACCCAGTACTTC
many	-	TRBV9	14	TRBJ1-2	CASSVGWGSDGYTF	TGTGCCAGCAGCGTAGGTTGGGGGAGCGATGGCTACACCTTC
many	TRBD1	TRBV5-6	15	TRBJ2-7	CASRSEILGQSEQYF	TGTGCCAGCAGATCGGAGATATTGGGACAGTCCGAGCAGTACTTC
-	-	TRBV6-5	13	TRBJ2-7	CASRMGESYEQYF	TGTGCCAGCAGAATGGGGGAGAGCTACGAGCAGTACTTC
many	-	TRBV7-9	13	TRBJ1-1	CASVGGAFTEAFF	TGTGCCAGCGTCGGGGGCGCGTTCACTGAAGCTTTCTTT
many	-	TRBV14	12	TRBJ2-1	CASSRWGDEQFF	TGTGCCAGCAGCCGGTGGGGCGATGAGCAGTTCTTC
few	-	TRBV6-5	12	TRBJ1-2	CASAGLGWGYTF	TGTGCCAGCGCCGGTTTGGGCTGGGGCTACACCTTC